This TCR beta chain was identified in a study of shared clonotypes between healthy human individuals. Study-wide results and limits: Estimated clonotype richness was generally higher in naive than memory subsets.

This CDR3 has 14 residues. Trimming took off 7 bases at V and 6 bases at J, with 18 bases between the two ends. Germline CDR1 reads SNHLY; CDR2 reads FYNNEI. Assay: immunoSEQ multiplex PCR; the TCRdb copy retains only in-frame clones and omits some. The sample holds a few million clones, more than 80% seen once. Worth noting for this clone: Its antigen is not identified.

This TCR came from a man aged 18 to 35 in good health. Sequencing input: naive CD4+ T cells sorted from blood. Subset indicated: CD45RA+ positively selected. This chain joins TRBV2 and TRBJ1-1; D uncertain. The CDR3, as DNA: TGTGCCAGCATAATGGCGGATGTGGGCGCTGAAGCTTTCTTT. Protein product: CASIMADVGAEAFF.